This T cell receptor (beta chain) was retrieved from a study of blood T cell repertoires in COVID-19. Assay used: immunoSEQ multiplex PCR; TCRdb lists only in-frame clones, some missing. The sample includes some 170,000 clones, approximately 88% of them seen just once. Germline V gene sequence: CDR1 MNHEY, CDR2 SVGAGI. V shed 6 bases and J 8 bases; nucleotides not matched to a gene: 5. The CDR3 is 14 amino acids. Sequenced material: peripheral blood. The chain links TRBV6-5 to TRBJ1-4; 11 bases fit TRBD1. This clonotype was obtained from a woman aged 45-65 years with acute or convalescent COVID-19. The CDR3 DNA sequence: TGTGCCAGCAGCCCCGGGACAGGGGGGGAAAAACTGTTTTTT. Translating it yields CASSPGTGGEKLFF.